This entry features one T cell receptor beta chain sequence. Its antigen target is currently unknown. Base qualities are missing; no much larger clone stands one base away. The sample belongs to a study of beta chain features in type 1 diabetes (dated by TCRdb to the late 2010s). Regarding the study in general: Mean age, gender distribution, total cell number and subset yield did not differ between patients and healthy donors. A total of some 100,000,000 sorted cells were examined across all samples, and a strong correlation was observed between cell number per subset and RNA yield. The study compared TCRB repertoires of sorted circulating CD4+ T cell subsets between recently diagnosed type 1 diabetes patients and matched healthy donors. Regulatory and stem cell-like memory subsets were obtained from only 8 patients and roughly eight healthy donors, while naive and central memory subsets were obtained from all 30 or so donors.

Summary of the overall study and its limitations: Only small numbers of individuals were included in the HLA sub-analyses, which left unresolved whether HLA type had any influence on TCRB rearrangement. A moderate but significant shortening of TCRB CDR3 length was observed in type 1 diabetes patients in all four CD4+ subsets. Shorter templates might be favored by PCR, yet because patient and control samples were amplified and corrected together, any such skew would affect both groups equally. At VDJ recombination sites, type 1 diabetes patients had fewer insertions and more deleted nucleotides, which implies abnormalities in thymic rearrangement. Because cDNA rather than genomic DNA was sequenced, highly expressing activated cells could have been over-represented, although no difference in activation and CD3 levels was found between groups. Naive, central memory and regulatory TCRB repertoires appeared to be more alike among patients than among healthy donors.

Cut back by 1 base and 2 bases, the V and J ends lie 13 bases apart. Its CDR3 holds 16 amino acids, cysteine through phenylalanine. This entry keeps only the CDR3 DNA: 48 bases, framed from base 1. CDR1 SGHNT and CDR2 YENEEA were looked up in the germline V gene. The entire amount of isolated RNA was reverse transcribed using the High Capacity cDNA Reverse Transcription Kit, so the sequenced TCRB transcripts were expressed ones. Deep immunoSEQ sequencing was performed on naive, central memory and regulatory T cell samples, with an average of about 3.6 million total reads per sample. Sorted cells were lysed in RLT buffer, and RNA was extracted using DNase-treated RNeasy Micro or Mini kits according to cell number. To prevent cross-contamination, every cell subset was processed on its own, while patient and healthy donor samples were processed together. The immunoSEQ multiplex PCR was used to amplify TCRB sequences from cDNA, generating 87-bp fragments that spanned the CDR3 region. The amplicons were sequenced using the Illumina HiSeq platform. Concerning the study's data processing: Synthetic template baselines were used to correct PCR bias computationally, reads within Hamming distance 2 were collapsed, and singletons that could not be merged were discarded. Reads were aligned against IMGT to assign V, D and J genes, CDR3 length and insertions or deletions at six rearrangement sites. Within each subset, clonotype counts were normalized to the number of sorted cells before true diversity and Gini coefficients were calculated with the tcR R package. The overlap coefficient, calculated on TCRB nucleotide sequences, was used to measure repertoire sharing. Not all clones reach the TCRdb copy of this immuneACCESS table, which keeps in-frame sequences only. Checked studies attribute under half of the gap to unresolved V genes and leave the rest unexplained. That table furnishes V, J and clone size, whereas the DNA furnished D and trimming. Within this sample are about 150,000 clones, with approximately 9.1% of them counted one time only. The ten largest make up 0.7% of the sample.

From each donor, a single peripheral blood sample of around 120 mL on average was drawn into heparinised tubes. A BD FACSAria II and a panel including CD45RO, CCR7, CD25, CD127, CD95 and CD27 were used to sort naive, central memory, regulatory and stem cell-like memory CD4+ T cells. Purity was above 95% for every sorted population. PBMCs were isolated right away by Lymphoprep density gradient centrifugation and were stained directly, without culture. To minimize batch effects, samples were stained and sorted in pairs, one healthy donor with one patient per experiment. This clonotype was sampled from a woman aged 25-40 years with type 1 diabetes. The receptor chain draws on TRBV11-3 and TRBJ2-3; the D gene is perhaps TRBD1, on 6 matching bases. The sample was central memory CD4+ T cells from blood. The sequenced DNA: TGTGCCAGCAGCTTAGCAACGGGACAAAACACAGATACGCAGTATTTT. Its protein is CASSLATGQNTDTQYF.